The clone carrying this T cell receptor (beta chain) was counted at least ten times. Per germline, CDR1 MGHRA and CDR2 YSYEKL. V was pared by 0 bases and J by 5 bases, with 5 bases between. This CDR3 has 13 residues. This entry is derived from a study of human T cells and chemical hapten exposure. Study summary: Minor volume differences among pooled libraries chiefly drove per-sample TCR yield variation.

The library labeled individual cDNA molecules by adding unique molecular identifiers to them. Via MiXCR, TCRdb re-called the RACE reads, giving one row per CDR3 protein. The table lists under 95,000 distinct CDR3 sequences, approximately 10% of them singletons, with 2.9% in the top ten. The time point: healthy volunteer bleed at 2 weeks. The starting material, unfractionated whole blood, was used for total RNA extraction. The TCR originated in a female donor in good health. Some clones in this sample may be carry-over from other donors' samples. Sample: whole blood. V usage is TRBV4-1 and J usage is TRBJ2-1; D uncertain. CDR3 bases: TGCGCCAGCAGCCAAGATCAGCACAATGAGCAGTTCTTC. It encodes CASSQDQHNEQFF.